A single sample is the source of the 19 T cell receptor beta chains below, sequenced in a study of kidney transplant recipient with SARS-CoV-2 infection. TCRdb reprocessed the reads with MiXCR, giving one entry per CDR3 protein. The table lists 200,000 to 300,000 distinct CDR3 sequences, around 26% of them singletons, with roughly 7% in the top ten. This material consisted of a blood sample, taken at baseline and around day 110 from a kidney transplant recipient. The origin of the receptors is a young adult male patient who had COVID-19 and was a kidney transplant recipient. Some of the T cells might come from the graft donor.

With respect to this clonotype: As the CDR3 is not closed by the conserved phenylalanine or tryptophan, this likely results from a read error. This chain joins TRBV5-4 and TRBJ2-1, with TRBD2 matching 13 bases. After removal of 4 bases from V and 6 bases from J, the junction contained 13 bases not matched to a gene. This CDR3 is 18 amino acids long. In germline, CDR1 is SGHNT, CDR2 YYREEE (reference sequence). The CDR3 DNA reads TGTGCCAGCAGCACCGGGGGAACCGGGACTAGCGGGATCAATGAGCAGTTCCTC. Its protein is CASSTGGTGTSGINEQFL.

This clonotype was detected many times. The rearrangement joins TRBV3-1 to TRBJ1-1; D possibly corresponds to TRBD1 (5 bases). The CDR3 consists of 17 residues. Trimming removed 5 bases from V and 4 bases from J, with 23 bases in between. CDR1 is LGHDT, CDR2 YNNKEL, per germline (reference sequence). DNA of the CDR3: TGTGCCAGCAGCGTTGGGACTCCCATTTCAATTCGCACTGAAGCTTTCTTT. Its protein product is CASSVGTPISIRTEAFF.

Points on this clonotype: This may arise from a read error, as a much more abundant clone is one base away. As the CDR3 is not closed by the conserved phenylalanine or tryptophan, this likely results from a read error. The genes are TRBV15 and TRBJ2-7; D call uncertain. The CDR3 spans 13 residues. V lost 0 bases to trimming and J lost 4 bases, with 7 bases between them. The germline V gene encodes CDR1 LNHNV and CDR2 YYDKDF (reference sequence). CDR3 in amino acids: CATSRDVGYEQYL. CDR3 nucleotides: TGTGCCACCAGCAGAGATGTGGGATACGAGCAGTACCTC.

Points on this clonotype: This may be a read error: a much more frequent sequence differs by one nucleotide. The chain joins TRBV13 to TRBJ2-2; D may be TRBD2 (5 bases). The CDR3 extends over 17 amino acids. The germline V gene encodes CDR1 PRHDT and CDR2 FYEKMQ (reference sequence). V was cut by 7 bases and J by 6 bases, with 24 bases left in between. CDR3 in DNA: TGTGCCAGCAACCGTTGGGAGTCCGCTGTCGATTCCGGGGAGCTGTTTTTT. Translation gives CASNRWESAVDSGELFF.

This clonotype was observed a handful of times. The chain has TRBV5-6 and TRBJ2-1, with D uncertain. The CDR3 extends over 16 amino acids. V was cut by 0 bases and J by 5 bases, with 15 bases left in between. In germline, CDR1 is SGHDT, CDR2 YYEEEE. The DNA for the CDR3 is TGTGCCAGCAGCTTGGAGACTGGCATCTTGAACAATGAGCAGTTCTTC. Its translation: CASSLETGILNNEQFF.

Concerning this clonotype itself: This clone may be a read error of a much larger clone one base away. The chain is built from TRBV9 and TRBJ2-1; no definite D call. Judging by the DNA end, TRBJ1-2 fits better; the J call may be wrong. This CDR3 has 16 amino acids. Germline-derived CDR1 and CDR2 are SGDLS and YYNGEE. Here the CDR3 reads CTSELLYSRKTYGYTF. In DNA form, the CDR3 reads TGTACCAGCGAACTACTGTACTCAAGAAAGACCTATGGCTACACCTTC.

There are many counts of this clonotype. The gene calls are TRBV4-3 and TRBJ1-2; D is undetermined. Per germline, CDR1 LGHNA and CDR2 YSLEER. Trimming shortened V by 5 bases and J by 4 bases, and 23 bases separated the two germline ends. The CDR3 loop spans 17 amino acids. The DNA of the CDR3 is TGCGCCAGCAGCGAACGGTCAGGACGTCGAAAGACCTATGGCTACACCTTC. Protein: CASSERSGRRKTYGYTF.

This clonotype has more than one count but fewer than ten. This clone may be a read error of a much larger clone one base away. The chain joins TRBV19 to TRBJ2-7, with 12 bases matching TRBD2. This CDR3 comprises 14 residues. Looked up from germline, CDR1 is LNHDA and CDR2 is SQIVND (reference sequence). The CDR3, as DNA: TGTGCCAGTAGGACTAGCGGGAGCTCCTACGAGCAGTGCTTC. It specifies CASRTSGSSYEQCF.

A note on this clonotype: With a much larger clone just one base away, this may be a read error. The J gene is TRBJ1-1, the V gene TRBV28; 7 positions match TRBD1. V was clipped by 3 bases and J by 4 bases; unmatched bases: 11. Germline lookup yields CDR1 MDHEN and CDR2 SYDVKM. The CDR3 totals 16 residues. The CDR3 nucleotides are TGTGCCAGCAGTTTCTCCCAGGGGGTCGCCATCACTGAAGCTTTCTTT. Encoded protein: CASSFSQGVAITEAFF.

Of note for this clonotype: A junction boundary mismatches the germline segment, possibly from a read error. The chain uses TRBV19 and TRBJ2-7; D may be TRBD1 or TRBD2 (5 bases each). Germline V gene sequence: CDR1 LNHDA, CDR2 SQIVND (reference sequence). The CDR3 sequence is 15 residues long. In DNA form, the CDR3 reads TGTGCCAGTAGCGCCCCGGGACCCCAGACCTACGAGCAGTGCTTC. The encoded protein is CASSAPGPQTYEQCF.

In this sample, this clonotype turned up many times. This sequence joins TRBV6-5 and TRBJ1-2; TRBD1 aligns across 8 bases. The CDR3 has 15 residues. Germline CDR1 and CDR2: MNHEY and SVGAGI. V gave up 0 bases and J gave up 4 bases; unmatched junction bases: 4. The CDR3 loop is CASSYSQGAPYGYTF. The CDR3 nucleotides are TGTGCCAGCAGTTACTCGCAGGGGGCGCCCTATGGCTACACCTTC.

This clonotype was recorded at least ten times. The chain joins TRBV12-5 to TRBJ1-2; D is perhaps TRBD1 (5 bases). V was cut by 5 bases and J by 4 bases, with 23 bases left in between. The CDR3 loop spans 17 amino acids. Germline lookup yields CDR1 LGHNT and CDR2 FRNRAP. For the CDR3, the DNA is TGTGCTAGTGGTAACGAGCTTTTGCAGGGAAAGACCTATGGCTACACCTTC. Amino acid sequence: CASGNELLQGKTYGYTF.

This clonotype has ten or more counts. This chain joins TRBV2 and TRBJ2-7; the D gene is possibly TRBD1 (5 bases). The CDR3 spans 13 residues. The germline V gene has CDR1 SNHLY and CDR2 FYNNEI. The V and J ends lost 10 bases and 5 bases respectively, with 18 bases between them. The CDR3 bases are TGTGCCACCGAAGCTAAGGGGAAAAACGAGCAGTACTTC. It codes for CATEAKGKNEQYF.

This chain links TRBV30 with TRBJ1-1; unclear D gene. CDR3 length equals 14 residues. Trimming left V 0 bases short and J 7 bases short, with 15 bases between. Germline V lookup: CDR1 GTSNPN, CDR2 SVGIG (reference sequence). CDR3 nucleotides: TGTGCCTGGAGTGTAGGTGGCATAATGAATGAAGCTTTCTTT. Translated: CAWSVGGIMNEAFF.

In this sample, this clonotype turned up many times. The rearrangement uses TRBV20-1 and TRBJ1-2; weak D call: TRBD1 (6 bases). Germline CDR1 is DFQATT and CDR2 is SNEGSKA (reference sequence). V was shortened by 2 bases and J by 6 bases, with 13 bases between the two germline ends. The CDR3 totals 13 residues. CDR3 residues: CSARSGGRNGYTF. The CDR3 DNA is TGCAGTGCTAGATCGGGGGGCAGGAATGGCTACACCTTC.

The gene calls are TRBV20-1 and TRBJ2-1; TRBD2 matches 9 bases. The CDR3 contains 15 residues. Germline CDR1 DFQATT, CDR2 SNEGSKA (reference sequence). Trimming took 3 bases from V and 5 from J; bases not matched to a gene: 8. This CDR3 is CSASPGLASHNEQFF. The CDR3 region has the DNA TGCAGTGCTAGTCCGGGACTAGCAAGCCACAATGAGCAGTTCTTC.

A word on this clonotype: A much larger clone differs from this one at a single base, so this may be a read error. V and J are TRBV7-6 and TRBJ1-2; no firm D call. The length of the CDR3 is 17 residues. Germline V gene data show CDR1 as SGHVS and CDR2 as FNYEAQ. Trimming cost V 5 bases and J 4 bases, with 23 bases left between them. This CDR3 is CASSVKTESRKTYGYTF. The CDR3, as DNA: TGTGCCAGCAGCGTGAAGACTGAATCTCGAAAGACCTATGGCTACACCTTC. Full variable domain (remainder filled in from reference TRBV7-6 and TRBJ1-2): GAGVSQSPRYKVTKRGQDVALRCDPISGHVSLYWYRQALGQGPEFLTYFNYEAQQDKSGLPNDRFSAERPEGSISTLTIQRTEQRDSAMYRCASSVKTESRKTYGYTFGSGTRLTVV.

Points on this clonotype: One base away lies a much larger clone, so this may be a sequencing read error. The V call is TRBV27, the J call TRBJ1-1, with D possibly being TRBD1 (5 bases). The CDR3 spans 14 residues. Germline values: CDR1 MNHEY, CDR2 SMNVEV (reference sequence). Trimming cost V 7 bases and J 0 bases, with 12 bases left between them. The CDR3 DNA reads TGTGCCAGCAATTGGGGGATCCTGAACACTGAAGCTTTCTTT. This gives the protein CASNWGILNTEAFF.

This clonotype was counted a few times. The V gene is TRBV6-5, the J gene TRBJ2-3, with 12 bases that match TRBD2. This CDR3 contains 15 residues. The V gene's germline CDR1 is MNHEY and CDR2 SVGAGI. V lost 6 bases and J lost 7; bases outside the gene matches: 8. The CDR3: CASSYRTSGAHTQYF. CDR3 DNA: TGTGCCAGCAGCTACCGGACTAGCGGGGCTCATACGCAGTATTTT.